This paragraph covers one T cell receptor beta chain sequence. Its antigen remains unidentified. CD45RO-negative, CCR7-positively selected cells formed the naive CD8 fraction, excluding terminally differentiated effector memory CD45RA+ cells. The data were taken from a study of shared clonotypes between healthy human individuals. Overall study: Each donor contributed plates that comprised three CD4 naive, three CD4 memory, two CD8 naive and one CD8 memory.

Regarding the study as a whole: Naive subsets usually exceeded memory subsets in estimated richness.

Produced via immunoSEQ multiplex PCR; TCRdb's table is partial and in-frame only. The repertoire holds 1.5 million to 2.5 million clones, just under 95% seen once, with 1.2% in the top ten. This CDR3 is 14 amino acids long. Trimming pared 1 base from V and 7 bases from J, leaving 10 bases between. Germline V gene lookup returns CDR1 MNHNY and CDR2 SVGAGI (reference sequence). Material: naive CD8+ T cells sorted from blood. This sequence joins TRBV6-6 and TRBJ2-2; D possibly uses TRBD1 or TRBD2 (5 bases each). The origin of this receptor is a man aged 18 to 30 in good health. The DNA of the CDR3 is TGTGCCAGCAGTTACTATCAGGGAGTCGGGGAGCTGTTTTTT. It yields the protein CASSYYQGVGELFF.